Listed below are T cell receptor beta chains from one sample, sequenced in a study of low-dose radiotherapy and immunotherapy resistance in tumors. One entry per CDR3 protein, called by TCRdb with MiXCR from the reads. The sample gives 64,000 or so distinct CDR3 sequences, 26% of which show up once; 6.5% to 8% is in the top ten. This specimen consisted of PBMCs, obtained before treatment. These receptors originate from a male donor with rectosigmoid adenocarcinoma. Both conserved end residues are part of each CDR3. D genes are given only for firm matches. The size field is filled for only some rows; it gives once, few, many or a size class.

clone_size d_call j_call v_call cdr3_aa cdr3_nt
many - TRBJ2-7 TRBV20-1 CSASSSGIHEQYF TGCAGTGCTAGTTCCTCGGGCATCCACGAGCAGTACTTC
- TRBD2 TRBJ2-4 TRBV6-5 CASSYPGGLAGSAKNIQYF TGTGCCAGCAGTTACCCTGGGGGACTAGCGGGATCAGCCAAAAACATTCAGTACTTC
many - TRBJ1-2 TRBV20-1 CSAPGGYGYTF TGCAGTGCTCCGGGGGGCTATGGCTACACCTTC
many - TRBJ1-2 TRBV7-2 CASTKLTENYGYTF TGTGCCAGCACCAAACTGACAGAGAACTATGGCTACACCTTC
few - TRBJ2-6 TRBV3-1 CASSQFRGGANVLTF TGTGCCAGCAGCCAATTCAGGGGTGGGGCCAACGTCCTGACTTTC
- TRBD1 TRBJ2-2 TRBV19 CASSIGQGEVPGELFF TGTGCCAGTAGTATCGGACAGGGTGAAGTCCCCGGGGAGCTGTTTTTT
many TRBD2 TRBJ2-1 TRBV20-1 CSAPPGLERSEQFF TGCAGTGCGCCACCGGGACTAGAAAGGAGTGAGCAGTTCTTC
- - TRBJ2-1 TRBV6-1 CASGGGVYNEQFF TGTGCCAGCGGTGGAGGGGTCTACAATGAGCAGTTCTTC
many TRBD1 TRBJ1-2 TRBV7-2 CASSFTGVPHNTF TGTGCCAGCAGCTTTACAGGGGTTCCTCATAACACCTTC
many TRBD1 TRBJ1-2 TRBV7-9 CASSLDRGPEYGYTF TGTGCCAGCAGCTTAGACAGGGGGCCGGAGTATGGCTACACCTTC
many - TRBJ1-2 TRBV6-2/TRBV6-3 CASRPGTDYGYTF TGTGCCAGCAGACCCGGGACGGACTATGGCTACACCTTC
many TRBD1 TRBJ2-3 TRBV14 CASSRAGGGTDTQYF TGTGCCAGCAGTCGAGCAGGGGGTGGCACAGATACGCAGTATTTT
many - TRBJ1-2 TRBV28 CASSLSQAGYGYTF TGTGCCAGCAGTTTAAGTCAGGCCGGATATGGCTACACCTTC
- - TRBJ2-7 TRBV20-1 CSARDLGGETGAYEQYF TGCAGTGCTAGAGATCTCGGGGGAGAAACAGGGGCCTACGAGCAGTACTTC
few TRBD2 TRBJ2-2 TRBV9 CASSARQSGRVNTGELFF TGTGCCAGCAGCGCCCGACAGAGCGGGAGGGTTAACACCGGGGAGCTGTTTTTT
many TRBD2 TRBJ2-2 TRBV12-3/TRBV12-4 CASSGSGGKGGELFF TGTGCCAGCAGTGGTAGCGGGGGAAAAGGCGGGGAGCTGTTTTTT
many - TRBJ2-2 TRBV7-9 CASSPGTPANTGELFF TGTGCCAGCAGCCCCGGGACACCAGCGAACACCGGGGAGCTGTTTTTT
many - TRBJ2-7 TRBV29-1 CSVEGELVGDEQYF TGCAGCGTTGAAGGAGAACTCGTGGGCGACGAGCAGTACTTC
many - TRBJ2-3 TRBV7-8 CASSLDRTDTQYF TGTGCCAGCAGCTTAGACAGGACAGATACGCAGTATTTT
- - TRBJ1-1 TRBV20-1 CSARGNPSNTEAFF TGCAGTGCTAGAGGGAATCCTTCGAACACTGAAGCTTTCTTT
- TRBD1 TRBJ1-1 TRBV2 CASTLQGATTEAFF TGTGCCAGCACCCTACAGGGGGCCACGACTGAAGCTTTCTTT
- - TRBJ2-2 TRBV6-2/TRBV6-3 CAISQGSTGELFF TGTGCCATTTCCCAAGGGAGTACCGGGGAGCTGTTTTTT
- TRBD2 TRBJ2-1 TRBV6-5 CASSETSGTLRNEQFF TGTGCCAGCAGTGAAACTAGCGGGACGTTGCGGAATGAGCAGTTCTTC
- TRBD1 TRBJ2-3 TRBV11-2 CASSFAPGTDTDTQYF TGTGCCAGCAGCTTTGCCCCCGGGACAGACACAGATACGCAGTATTTT
many - TRBJ2-1 TRBV7-6 CASSLNYNEQFF TGTGCCAGCAGCCTTAACTACAATGAGCAGTTCTTC
few - TRBJ2-4 TRBV28 CASSSHPVAVNIQYF TGTGCCAGCAGTTCTCACCCGGTTGCGGTAAACATTCAGTACTTC
many - TRBJ2-1 TRBV28 CASSLGGRYNEQFF TGTGCCAGCAGTTTAGGTGGACGGTACAATGAGCAGTTCTTC
many TRBD2 TRBJ2-3 TRBV28 CASTSGGAGKDTQYF TGTGCCAGCACTAGCGGGGGGGCCGGGAAAGATACGCAGTATTTT
many TRBD1 TRBJ2-7 TRBV7-9 CASRDRISEQYF TGTGCCAGCCGGGACAGAATCTCCGAGCAGTACTTC
many TRBD1 TRBJ1-2 TRBV5-4 CASSRPGQGAYRDGYTF TGTGCCAGCAGCCGACCGGGACAGGGGGCGTATCGGGATGGCTACACCTTC
- - TRBJ2-7 TRBV28 CASSLGLAQSYEQYF TGTGCCAGCAGTTTAGGGCTAGCGCAATCCTACGAGCAGTACTTC
many TRBD2 TRBJ2-1 TRBV19 CASSKGLGDYNEQFF TGTGCCAGTAGTAAAGGACTAGGCGACTACAATGAGCAGTTCTTC
many TRBD1 TRBJ2-5 TRBV5-1 CASSYYTLQGSLETQYF TGCGCCAGCAGCTATTACACCCTACAGGGGTCACTAGAGACCCAGTACTTC
many - TRBJ1-4 TRBV4-3 CASSHMGRGNEKLFF TGCGCCAGCAGCCACATGGGACGGGGTAATGAAAAACTGTTTTTT
many - TRBJ1-1 TRBV5-1 CASSLSFSGAGPEAFF TGCGCCAGCAGCTTGAGTTTTTCCGGGGCCGGCCCTGAAGCTTTCTTT
once TRBD1 TRBJ1-2 TRBV5-1 CASSLAGQDNYGYTF TGCGCCAGCAGCCTGGCGGGACAGGATAACTATGGCTACACCTTC
many TRBD1 TRBJ1-5 TRBV28 CASSFGTGEFQPQHF TGTGCCAGCAGTTTCGGGACAGGGGAATTCCAGCCCCAGCATTTT
- TRBD1 TRBJ1-2 TRBV6-6 CASSYSGGDRGGGYTF TGTGCCAGCAGTTACTCGGGGGGGGACAGGGGTGGTGGCTACACCTTC
- - TRBJ2-7 TRBV27 CASAKFYEQYF TGTGCCAGCGCGAAGTTCTACGAGCAGTACTTC
many - TRBJ2-2 TRBV12-3/TRBV12-4 CASSAYRGGNTGELFF TGTGCCAGCAGTGCCTATAGGGGAGGAAACACCGGGGAGCTGTTTTTT
many TRBD1 TRBJ1-1 TRBV5-1 CASSSGTGSSTEAFF TGCGCCAGCAGCTCCGGGACAGGTTCGAGCACTGAAGCTTTCTTT
many TRBD2 TRBJ2-3 TRBV10-3 CASSTSGATQDTQYF TGTGCCTCCTCGACTAGCGGGGCTACCCAAGATACGCAGTATTTT
many TRBD1 TRBJ2-7 TRBV7-9 CASSLEGAAYEQYF TGTGCCAGCAGCTTAGAGGGGGCGGCCTACGAGCAGTACTTC
many - TRBJ1-6 TRBV5-1 CASSLTDNSPLHF TGCGCCAGCAGCTTGACGGACAATTCACCCCTCCACTTT
many TRBD2 TRBJ2-7 TRBV7-2 CASSLIPGLARSYEQYF TGTGCCAGCAGCTTAATACCGGGACTAGCGAGATCCTACGAGCAGTACTTC
many - TRBJ2-7 TRBV7-9 CASSPEGRYEQYF TGTGCCAGCAGCCCCGAGGGACGATACGAGCAGTACTTC